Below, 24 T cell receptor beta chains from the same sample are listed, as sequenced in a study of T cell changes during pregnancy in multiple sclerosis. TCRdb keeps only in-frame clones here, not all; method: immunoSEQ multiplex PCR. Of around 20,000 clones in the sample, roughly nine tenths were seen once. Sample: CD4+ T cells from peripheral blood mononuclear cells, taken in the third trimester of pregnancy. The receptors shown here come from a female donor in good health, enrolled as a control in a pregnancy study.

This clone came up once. As DNA, the CDR3 is TGTGCCAGCAGTGAGTATGGCCAGTTTTTACAAGAGACCCAGTACTTC. This translates into CASSEYGQFLQETQYF. The chain recombines TRBV25-1 with TRBJ2-5; D remains ambiguous. CDR3 length: 16 residues. Trimming pared 3 bases from V and 2 bases from J, leaving 16 bases between. The germline gives CDR1 MGHDK, CDR2 SYGVNS. Full variable domain (remainder filled in from reference TRBV25-1 and TRBJ2-5): EADIYQTPRYLVIGTGKKITLECSQTMGHDKMYWYQQDPGMELHLIHYSYGVNSTEKGDLSSESTVSRIRTEHFPLTLESARPSHTSQYLCASSEYGQFLQETQYFGPGTRLLVL.

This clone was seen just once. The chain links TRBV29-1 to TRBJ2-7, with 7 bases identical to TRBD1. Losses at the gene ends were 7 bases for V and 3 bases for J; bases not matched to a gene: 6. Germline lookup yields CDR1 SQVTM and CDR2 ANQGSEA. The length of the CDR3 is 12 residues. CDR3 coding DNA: TGCAGCGCCAGGGACAGTGGCTACGAGCAGTACTTC. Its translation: CSARDSGYEQYF.

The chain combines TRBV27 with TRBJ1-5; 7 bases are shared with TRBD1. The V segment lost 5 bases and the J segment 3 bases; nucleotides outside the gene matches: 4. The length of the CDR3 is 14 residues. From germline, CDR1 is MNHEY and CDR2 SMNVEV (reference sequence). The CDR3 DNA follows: TGTGCCAGCAGTCCGACAGGGTTCAATCAGCCCCAGCATTTT. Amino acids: CASSPTGFNQPQHF.

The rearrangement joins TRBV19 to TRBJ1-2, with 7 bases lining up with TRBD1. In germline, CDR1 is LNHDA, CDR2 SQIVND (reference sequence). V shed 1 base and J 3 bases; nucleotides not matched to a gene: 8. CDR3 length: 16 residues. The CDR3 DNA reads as TGTGCCAGTAGTATAGTCTTTAGGGACAGTTACTATGGCTACACCTTC. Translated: CASSIVFRDSYYGYTF. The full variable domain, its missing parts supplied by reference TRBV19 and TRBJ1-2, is DGGITQSPKYLFRKEGQNVTLSCEQNLNHDAMYWYRQDPGQGLRLIYYSQIVNDFQKGDIAEGYSVSREKKESFPLTVTSAQKNPTAFYLCASSIVFRDSYYGYTFGSGTRLTVV.

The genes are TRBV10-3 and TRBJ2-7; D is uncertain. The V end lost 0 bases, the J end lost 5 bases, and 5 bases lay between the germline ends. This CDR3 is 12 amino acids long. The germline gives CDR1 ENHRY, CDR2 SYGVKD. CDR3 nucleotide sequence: TGTGCCATCAGTGAGTCTGAGAACGAGCAGTACTTC. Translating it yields CAISESENEQYF.

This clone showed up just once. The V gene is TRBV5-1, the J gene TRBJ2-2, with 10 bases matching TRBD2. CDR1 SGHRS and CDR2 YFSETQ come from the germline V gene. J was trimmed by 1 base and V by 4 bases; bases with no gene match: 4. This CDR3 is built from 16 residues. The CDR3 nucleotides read TGCGCCAGCAGCCCTAGCGGGAGTAGGAACACCGGGGAGCTGTTTTTT. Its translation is CASSPSGSRNTGELFF.

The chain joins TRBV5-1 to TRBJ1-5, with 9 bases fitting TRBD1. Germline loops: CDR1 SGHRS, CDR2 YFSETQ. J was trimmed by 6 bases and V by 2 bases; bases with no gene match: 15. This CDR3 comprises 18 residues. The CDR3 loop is CASSFLPSSGQGSQPQHF. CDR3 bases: TGCGCCAGCAGCTTTCTCCCCTCCTCGGGACAGGGTAGTCAGCCCCAGCATTTT.

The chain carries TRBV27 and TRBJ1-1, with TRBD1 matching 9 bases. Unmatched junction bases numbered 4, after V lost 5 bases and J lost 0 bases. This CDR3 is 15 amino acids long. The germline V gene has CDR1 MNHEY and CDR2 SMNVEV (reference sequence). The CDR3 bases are TGTGCCAGCAGTCCAGGGACAGGGTTGAACACTGAAGCTTTCTTT. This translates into CASSPGTGLNTEAFF.

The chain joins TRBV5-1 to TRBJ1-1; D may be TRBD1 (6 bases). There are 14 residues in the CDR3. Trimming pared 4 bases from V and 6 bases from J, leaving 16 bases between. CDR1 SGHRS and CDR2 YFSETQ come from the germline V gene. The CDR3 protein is CASSVPNRVSEAFF. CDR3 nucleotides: TGCGCCAGCAGCGTACCGAACAGGGTCTCTGAAGCTTTCTTT.

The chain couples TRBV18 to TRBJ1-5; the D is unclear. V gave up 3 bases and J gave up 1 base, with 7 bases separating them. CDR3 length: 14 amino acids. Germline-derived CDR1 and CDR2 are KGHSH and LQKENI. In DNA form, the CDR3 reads TGTGCCAGCTCACCCACACGAAGCAATCAGCCCCAGCATTTT. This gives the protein CASSPTRSNQPQHF.

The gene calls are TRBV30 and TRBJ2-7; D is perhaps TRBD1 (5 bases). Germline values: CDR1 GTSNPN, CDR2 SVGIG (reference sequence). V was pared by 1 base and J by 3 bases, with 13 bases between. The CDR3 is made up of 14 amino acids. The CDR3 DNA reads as TGTGCCTGGAGTGGAGGCAGGGCCTACTACGAGCAGTACTTC. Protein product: CAWSGGRAYYEQYF.

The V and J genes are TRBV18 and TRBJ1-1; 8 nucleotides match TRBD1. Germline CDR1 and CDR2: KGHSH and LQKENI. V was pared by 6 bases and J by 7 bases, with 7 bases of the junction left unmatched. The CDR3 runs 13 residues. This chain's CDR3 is CASSLPGTGEAFF. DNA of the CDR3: TGTGCCAGCTCCCTGCCCGGGACAGGTGAAGCTTTCTTT.

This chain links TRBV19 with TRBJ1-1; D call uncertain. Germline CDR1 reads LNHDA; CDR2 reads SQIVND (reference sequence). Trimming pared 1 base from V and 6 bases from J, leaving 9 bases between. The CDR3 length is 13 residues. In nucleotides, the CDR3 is TGTGCCAGTAGTATAGTTGGCGGCTCTGAAGCTTTCTTT. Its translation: CASSIVGGSEAFF. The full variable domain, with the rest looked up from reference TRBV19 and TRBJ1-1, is DGGITQSPKYLFRKEGQNVTLSCEQNLNHDAMYWYRQDPGQGLRLIYYSQIVNDFQKGDIAEGYSVSREKKESFPLTVTSAQKNPTAFYLCASSIVGGSEAFFGQGTRLTVV.

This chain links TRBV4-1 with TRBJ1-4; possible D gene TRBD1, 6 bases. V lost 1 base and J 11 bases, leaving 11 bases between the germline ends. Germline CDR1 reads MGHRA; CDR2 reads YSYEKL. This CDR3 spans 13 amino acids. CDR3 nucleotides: TGCGCCAGCAGCCAAGGCGGCCAGGGGAAACTGTTTTTT. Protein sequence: CASSQGGQGKLFF.

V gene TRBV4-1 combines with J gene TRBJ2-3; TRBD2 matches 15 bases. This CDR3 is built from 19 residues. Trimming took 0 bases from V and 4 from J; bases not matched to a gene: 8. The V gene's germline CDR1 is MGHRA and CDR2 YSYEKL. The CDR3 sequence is CASSQEGTSGRWGPDTQYF. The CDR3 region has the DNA TGCGCCAGCAGCCAAGAAGGGACTAGCGGGAGGTGGGGCCCAGATACGCAGTATTTT.

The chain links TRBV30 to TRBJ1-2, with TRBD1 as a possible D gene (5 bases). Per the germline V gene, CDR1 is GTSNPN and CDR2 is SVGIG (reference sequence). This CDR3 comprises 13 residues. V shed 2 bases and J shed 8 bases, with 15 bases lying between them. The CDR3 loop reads CAWSSSGAGGYTF. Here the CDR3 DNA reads TGTGCCTGGAGTTCCTCTGGGGCAGGGGGCTACACCTTC.

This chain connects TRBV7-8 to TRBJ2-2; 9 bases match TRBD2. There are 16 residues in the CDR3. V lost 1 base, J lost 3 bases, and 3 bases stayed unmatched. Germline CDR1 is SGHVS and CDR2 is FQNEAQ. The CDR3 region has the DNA TGTGCCAGCAGCTTAGGACTAGCGGTCTACACCGGGGAGCTGTTTTTT. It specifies CASSLGLAVYTGELFF.

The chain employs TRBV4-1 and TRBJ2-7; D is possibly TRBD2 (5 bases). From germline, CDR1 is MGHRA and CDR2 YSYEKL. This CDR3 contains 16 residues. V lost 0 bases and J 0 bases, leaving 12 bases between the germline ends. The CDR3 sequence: CASSQDLGDYSYEQYF. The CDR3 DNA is TGCGCCAGCAGCCAAGATCTAGGTGACTACTCCTACGAGCAGTACTTC.

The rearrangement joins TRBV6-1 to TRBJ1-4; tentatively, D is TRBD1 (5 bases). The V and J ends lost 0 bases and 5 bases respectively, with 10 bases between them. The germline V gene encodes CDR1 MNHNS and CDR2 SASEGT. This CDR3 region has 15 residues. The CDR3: CASSEAGQINEKLFF. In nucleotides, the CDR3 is TGTGCCAGCAGTGAAGCGGGGCAGATAAATGAAAAACTGTTTTTT.

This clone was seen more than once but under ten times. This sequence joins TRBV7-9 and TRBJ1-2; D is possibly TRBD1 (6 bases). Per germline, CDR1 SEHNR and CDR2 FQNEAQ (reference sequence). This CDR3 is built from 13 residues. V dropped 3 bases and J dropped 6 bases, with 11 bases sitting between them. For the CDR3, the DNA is TGTGCCAGCAGCTTCGTACAGGGTAATGGCTACACCTTC. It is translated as CASSFVQGNGYTF.

The CDR3 loop is CASSTGTGGRYEQYF. CDR3 coding DNA: TGCGCCAGCAGCACCGGGACAGGGGGTCGATACGAGCAGTACTTC. This rearrangement joins TRBV5-1 to TRBJ2-7; TRBD1 matches 11 bases. The CDR3 runs to 15 residues. The trim removed 4 bases at V and 4 bases at J, leaving 7 bases unmatched. Germline CDR1 reads SGHRS; CDR2 reads YFSETQ.

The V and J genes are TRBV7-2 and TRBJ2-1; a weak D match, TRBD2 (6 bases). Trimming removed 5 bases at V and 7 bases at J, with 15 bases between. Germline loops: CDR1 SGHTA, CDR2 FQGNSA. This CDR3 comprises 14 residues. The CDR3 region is CASSRDSTGNEQFF. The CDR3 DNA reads TGTGCCAGCAGCCGGGACTCGACTGGGAATGAGCAGTTCTTC.

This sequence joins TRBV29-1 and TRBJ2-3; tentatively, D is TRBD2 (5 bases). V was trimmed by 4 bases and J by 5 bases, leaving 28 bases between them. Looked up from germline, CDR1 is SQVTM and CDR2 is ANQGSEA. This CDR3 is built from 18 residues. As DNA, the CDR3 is TGCAGCGTTGCTGGGCCCCTCCGTGAGGGCTCCAAACGAGATACGCAGTATTTT. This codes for CSVAGPLREGSKRDTQYF.

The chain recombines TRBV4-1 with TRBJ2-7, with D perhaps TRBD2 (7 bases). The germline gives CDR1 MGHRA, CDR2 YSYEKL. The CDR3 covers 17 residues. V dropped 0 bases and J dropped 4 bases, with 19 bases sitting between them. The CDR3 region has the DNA TGCGCCAGCAGCCAAGAAAGGGGGGGTTCGAAATCGTACGAGCAGTACTTC. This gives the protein CASSQERGGSKSYEQYF.